In this sample, the clone carrying this T cell receptor (beta chain) turned up a few times. This specimen belongs to a study of human T cells and chemical hapten exposure. The time point: patch test 1, 2 weeks after DPC sensitization. Treatment defined: therapeutic diphenylcyclopropenone sensitization with weekly scalp DPC. TCRdb processed the RACE reads anew with MiXCR; each CDR3 protein has one entry. The table lists approximately 80,000 distinct CDR3 sequences, over 8.5% of them singletons. The TCR was taken from a woman aged 50 to 60 with alopecia areata. Some clones in this sample may be carry-over from other donors' samples. Sample: whole blood, taken in connection with sensitization to the hapten diphenylcyclopropenone (DPC).

The CDR3 is CASSPRTGEAFF. The CDR3 DNA reads as TGTGCCAGCAGCCCACGAACAGGGGAAGCTTTCTTT. The gene calls are TRBV7-9 and TRBJ1-1; D is perhaps TRBD1 (6 bases). This CDR3 spans 12 amino acids. In germline, CDR1 is SEHNR, CDR2 FQNEAQ (reference sequence). The V gene lost 5 bases and the J gene lost 8 bases, with 12 bases spanning the gap.